A few counts support the clone carrying this TCR beta chain. Antigen: not known. This sample is drawn from a study of blood T cells in healthy people across ages. Study-level points and caveats: Calculation of diversity from one million T cells yielded estimates considered to be underestimates.

Germline CDR1 is MNHEY and CDR2 is SMNVEV (reference sequence). The length of the CDR3 is 14 residues. After removal of 9 bases from V and 12 bases from J, the junction contained 12 bases not matched to a gene. Isolation per sample recovered at least 7 million PBMCs. Sample-barcoded 5' priming and a J-beta primer mix drove a second PCR of roughly 6 to 12 cycles. The yield of each sample was at least 2.5 million CDR3-containing paired-end reads. TCRdb fed the 5' RACE reads into MiXCR, producing one record per CDR3 protein. The sample has 1.5 million or so distinct CDR3 sequences, about 40% seen once; the top ten hold 7.9%.

The origin of this receptor is a woman between 18 and 29 years old in good health. The sequencing input was blood. The V gene is TRBV27, the J gene TRBJ2-1, with TRBD2 matching over 12 bases. The CDR3 protein is CASTALAGGVGQFF. The CDR3 DNA is TGTGCCAGTACCGCCCTAGCGGGGGGGGTTGGGCAGTTCTTC.